This is a list of T cell receptor beta chains from one sample in a study of type 1 regulatory T cells. One entry per CDR3 protein results from TCRdb running MiXCR on the reads. This table has about 65,000 distinct CDR3 sequences, roughly 49% appearing once. For these receptors, no antigen is known. The sample was cultured non-Tr1 T cells, either the whole culture or a sorted T cell fraction (not recorded which). Every receptor here comes from a human donor in good health. Both conserved end residues are part of each CDR3. Each record gives: J gene, D gene, V gene, clone size, CDR3 protein, CDR3 DNA. D genes are given only for firm matches. Clone size is given for some rows only: seen once, a few or many times, or a class if the clone is expanded.

>TRBJ1-2|NA|TRBV7-9|many
CASGGEWDYGYTF
TGTGCCAGCGGGGGGGAGTGGGACTATGGCTACACCTTC
>TRBJ1-1|NA|TRBV5-1|NA
CASSFERDTEAFF
TGCGCCAGCAGCTTTGAGCGAGACACTGAAGCTTTCTTT
>TRBJ2-2|NA|TRBV6-4|NA
CASSVGNTGELFF
TGTGCCAGCTCCGTGGGTAACACCGGGGAGCTGTTTTTT
>TRBJ1-1|TRBD1|TRBV12-3/TRBV12-4|NA
CASSPQGAGGTEALF
TGTGCCAGCAGTCCCCAGGGGGCGGGCGGGACTGAAGCTCTCTTT
>TRBJ2-3|TRBD2|TRBV10-3|NA
CAISEGGLRTDTQYF
TGTGCCATCAGTGAGGGGGGACTACGCACAGATACGCAGTATTTT
>TRBJ1-5|NA|TRBV6-6|NA
CASSYANQPQHF
TGTGCCAGCAGTTACGCCAATCAGCCCCAGCATTTT
>TRBJ2-3|TRBD2|TRBV11-2|NA
CASSYGQRGPTDTQYF
TGTGCCAGCAGCTACGGGCAGCGGGGGCCCACAGATACGCAGTATTTT
>TRBJ2-2|TRBD1|TRBV20-1|few
CSAPSQGASTGELFF
TGCAGTGCTCCTTCTCAGGGGGCCTCCACCGGGGAGCTGTTTTTT
>TRBJ1-5|TRBD1|TRBV27|NA
CASRGTGGNQSQHF
TGTGCCAGCAGGGGGACAGGAGGCAATCAGTCCCAGCATTTT
>TRBJ2-7|TRBD2|TRBV3-1|NA
CASSFRLAGVYEQYF
TGTGCCAGCAGCTTCAGACTAGCGGGGGTTTACGAGCAGTACTTC
>TRBJ1-1|TRBD1|TRBV2|few
CASGARQGDTEAFF
TGTGCCAGCGGGGCTCGACAGGGGGATACTGAAGCTTTCTTT
>TRBJ2-6|NA|TRBV5-1|NA
CASSLGVTGANVLTF
TGCGCCAGCAGCTTGGGTGTGACTGGGGCCAACGTCCTGACTTTC
>TRBJ1-6|NA|TRBV30|few
CAWRYAGSRSYNSPLHF
TGTGCCTGGAGATACGCGGGCTCCCGGTCCTATAATTCACCCCTCCACTTT
>TRBJ1-6|TRBD1|TRBV4-2|NA
CASSQTKTGPNSPLHF
TGTGCCAGCAGCCAAACCAAGACAGGGCCTAATTCACCCCTCCACTTT
>TRBJ1-2|NA|TRBV12-3/TRBV12-4|NA
CASSRQASYGYTF
TGTGCCAGCAGCAGACAGGCCTCTTATGGCTACACCTTC
>TRBJ2-1|TRBD1|TRBV5-1|few
CASSGVDRGPLNEQFF
TGCGCCAGCAGCGGAGTGGACAGGGGGCCCCTTAATGAGCAGTTCTTC
>TRBJ2-5|NA|TRBV18|NA
CASSPTVPPETQYF
TGTGCCAGCTCACCAACGGTGCCCCCAGAGACCCAGTACTTC
>TRBJ2-1|TRBD2|TRBV7-2|few
CASSFIAGAMNEQFF
TGTGCCAGCAGCTTCATAGCGGGGGCTATGAATGAGCAGTTCTTC
>TRBJ1-2|NA|TRBV5-6|NA
CASSITLWSQGRGYTF
TGTGCCAGCAGCATTACCCTATGGTCGCAGGGACGCGGCTACACCTTC
>TRBJ1-1|NA|TRBV20-1|NA
CSARDDGRPMNTEAFF
TGCAGTGCTAGAGATGACGGACGACCCATGAACACTGAAGCTTTCTTT
>TRBJ2-5|NA|TRBV2|NA
CASGARETQYF
TGTGCCAGCGGGGCCCGGGAGACCCAGTACTTC
>TRBJ2-7|NA|TRBV11-2|few
CASTPSRWDWENSGYEQYF
TGTGCCAGCACCCCCTCCAGATGGGACTGGGAGAATTCGGGCTACGAGCAGTACTTC
>TRBJ1-5|NA|TRBV7-9|NA
CASSPTNQPQHF
TGTGCCAGCAGCCCGACCAATCAGCCCCAGCATTTT
>TRBJ2-7|NA|TRBV5-1|NA
CASSPVSGHSYEQYF
TGCGCCAGCAGCCCTGTTTCCGGCCACTCCTACGAGCAGTACTTC
>TRBJ1-1|TRBD1|TRBV20-1|once
CSARGDSYTEAFF
TGCAGTGCTAGAGGGGACAGCTACACTGAAGCTTTCTTT
>TRBJ2-5|TRBD1|TRBV7-2|NA
CASSSGTGVRVQETQYF
TGTGCCAGCAGCTCGGGGACAGGGGTTAGGGTACAAGAGACCCAGTACTTC
>TRBJ1-1|NA|TRBV2|NA
CASSVFGGLNPEAFF
TGTGCCAGCAGTGTGTTCGGCGGCTTGAACCCTGAAGCTTTCTTT
>TRBJ2-7|NA|TRBV29-1|few
CSVEDPTVNYEQYF
TGCAGCGTTGAAGACCCCACGGTGAATTACGAGCAGTACTTC
>TRBJ2-3|NA|TRBV18|NA
CASSLRKVSTDTQYF
TGTGCCAGCTCGCTCCGGAAGGTGAGCACAGATACGCAGTATTTT
>TRBJ1-5|TRBD1|TRBV27|few
CASSAPETGGSWGHF
TGTGCCAGCAGTGCACCCGAGACAGGGGGAAGTTGGGGACATTTT
>TRBJ2-7|NA|TRBV7-6|NA
CASSTDSSYEQYF
TGTGCCAGCAGCACAGACAGCTCCTACGAGCAGTACTTC
>TRBJ2-3|TRBD2|TRBV2|few
CASSEIGGFIDTQYF
TGTGCCAGCAGTGAGATCGGGGGGTTCATTGATACGCAGTATTTT
>TRBJ1-2|TRBD1|TRBV7-8|once
CASSLDDRGIADYGYTF
TGTGCCAGCAGCTTAGATGACAGGGGGATAGCAGACTATGGCTACACCTTC
>TRBJ2-2|TRBD1|TRBV7-9|many
CASSGGTAGGELFF
TGTGCCAGCAGCGGTGGGACAGCTGGCGGGGAGCTGTTTTTT
>TRBJ1-1|NA|TRBV4-2|few
CASSQEVKAMETEAFF
TGTGCCAGCAGCCAAGAAGTAAAAGCAATGGAGACTGAAGCTTTCTTT
>TRBJ1-1|TRBD1|TRBV6-5|few
CASSYRQGANVNTEAFF
TGTGCCAGTAGTTACAGACAGGGGGCTAATGTGAACACTGAAGCTTTCTTT
>TRBJ1-2|TRBD1|TRBV7-9|NA
CASSGPGQGNGYTF
TGTGCCAGCAGCGGACCGGGACAGGGAAATGGCTACACCTTC
>TRBJ2-5|NA|TRBV20-1|many
CSAQRGETQYF
TGCAGTGCTCAGCGTGGAGAGACCCAGTACTTC
>TRBJ1-2|NA|TRBV7-2|NA
CASSFGLGRGGPDNYGYTF
TGTGCCAGCAGCTTTGGGTTGGGCAGAGGCGGACCAGATAACTATGGCTACACCTTC
>TRBJ2-5|TRBD1|TRBV7-2|NA
CASRKTGGGVETQYF
TGTGCCAGCAGGAAAACAGGGGGCGGGGTGGAGACCCAGTACTTC
>TRBJ1-1|NA|TRBV6-5|NA
CASIPAAGTEAFF
TGTGCCAGCATTCCAGCCGCGGGGACTGAAGCTTTCTTT
>TRBJ1-5|NA|TRBV20-1|NA
CSASAGGMGNQPQHF
TGCAGTGCTAGCGCCGGGGGGATGGGCAATCAGCCCCAGCATTTT
>TRBJ1-2|TRBD1|TRBV6-1|few
CASSADLTGTGYGYTF
TGTGCCAGCAGTGCTGATCTAACCGGGACAGGCTATGGCTACACCTTC
>TRBJ1-3|NA|TRBV7-9|NA
CASSFAGWRQISGNTIYF
TGTGCCAGCAGCTTCGCCGGATGGAGGCAAATCTCTGGAAACACCATATATTTT
>TRBJ2-5|NA|TRBV5-1|NA
CASSQRQDGETQYF
TGCGCCAGCAGCCAACGACAGGATGGGGAGACCCAGTACTTC
>TRBJ1-4|TRBD1|TRBV12-3/TRBV12-4|NA
CASRPGTVNEKLFF
TGTGCCAGCAGACCCGGGACAGTGAATGAAAAACTGTTTTTT
>TRBJ1-1|NA|TRBV2|NA
CASSEDPWGSALF
TGTGCCAGCAGTGAAGACCCATGGGGTTCGGCTCTCTTT
>TRBJ2-3|TRBD2|TRBV19|few
CASSILAGGRDTQYF
TGTGCCAGTAGTATCCTAGCGGGGGGCCGAGATACGCAGTATTTT
>TRBJ1-2|NA|TRBV6-6|NA
CASRTQGQFDYTF
TGTGCCAGCAGGACCCAGGGACAATTTGACTACACCTTC